The rows below give T cell receptor beta chains drawn from one sample of a study of T cell responses to AZD1222 COVID-19 vaccine. Sequencing was performed with immunoSEQ multiplex PCR; in TCRdb, only in-frame clones are kept and a portion is missing. Here the sample spans about 86,000 clones, roughly nine tenths being singletons. The material was peripheral blood, obtained on day 0 of AZD1222 vaccination. These receptors were collected from an adult in good health. Each CDR3 is given with its conserved first and last residue. D genes are given only for firm matches. Size values are once, few and many counts, or a class for expanded clones, and some rows have none.

j_gene	d_gene	abundance	v_gene	CDR3nt	CDR3aa
TRBJ1-2	TRBD1	.	TRBV19	TGTGCCACGAACTACAGGGGTTATGGCTACACCTTC	CATNYRGYGYTF
TRBJ2-5	.	few	TRBV18	TGTGCCAGCTCACCCCTTGAAGAGACCCAGTACTTC	CASSPLEETQYF
TRBJ2-3	TRBD2	.	TRBV27	TGTGCCAGCAGTTTGGGACTAGCGGGTTATACGCAGTATTTT	CASSLGLAGYTQYF
TRBJ2-7	.	.	TRBV11-2	TGTGCCAGCAGCTTAGGGGGGTCCTACTGGCAGTACTTC	CASSLGGSYWQYF
TRBJ2-1	TRBD2	once	TRBV9	TGTGCCAGCAGCGAACGAGCGGGAACCTTCTACAATGAGCAGTTCTTC	CASSERAGTFYNEQFF
TRBJ2-6	.	once	TRBV6-4	TGTGCCAGCAGTGACTCGGGGTCTGGGGCCAACGTCCTGACTTTC	CASSDSGSGANVLTF
TRBJ2-7	TRBD1	.	TRBV5-6	TGTGCCAGCAGCTTAATGGGACAGCCCCTTGTCTTC	CASSLMGQPLVF
TRBJ2-5	.	.	TRBV27	TGTGCCAGCAGGACGGCCCGGGCCCAGTACTTC	CASRTARAQYF
TRBJ1-2	.	once	TRBV3-1/TRBV3-2	TGTGCCAGCAGCCAAGAGACAGGCGGATACTATGGCTACACCTTC	CASSQETGGYYGYTF
TRBJ2-1	.	.	TRBV29-1	TGCAGCGTTGAAAGGGGAGCGGGCAATGAGCAGTTCTTC	CSVERGAGNEQFF
TRBJ1-1	.	few	TRBV7-3	TGTGCCAGCAGCTTGTGGGAGGGGACTGAAGCTTTCTTT	CASSLWEGTEAFF